This TCR beta chain was sequenced during a study of cytomegalovirus exposure and HLA in healthy donors. Study-level points and caveats: When presence/absence was analysed, sequencing depth was taken to be roughly uniform across donors. Productive status was seen about 90% or about 30% of the time for most TCR beta V segments in an earlier analysis.

Primers for the PCR totalled 60 Vbeta and 13 Jbeta. The method was immunoSEQ multiplex PCR; TCRdb's version includes in-frame clones alone and lacks a portion of them. The sample data list under 85,000 clones. As to this clone: Its specificity is not known.

Every donor was a healthy person donating bone marrow. Donors counted as nominally healthy when sampled, yet unrecorded immune exposures were likely. Germline CDR1 and CDR2: SEHNR and FQNEAQ (reference sequence). This CDR3 spans 14 amino acids. J was trimmed by 2 bases and V by 5 bases; bases with no gene match: 6. This clonotype was sampled from a boy under 18 in good health and CMV-seronegative. The gene calls are TRBV7-9 and TRBJ2-7, with TRBD1 identical over 7 bases. Sequencing was done on a sample of PBMCs. CDR3 sequence: CASSGRDRTYEQYF. The CDR3 nucleotides read TGTGCCAGCAGCGGCCGGGACAGAACCTACGAGCAGTACTTC.